This T cell receptor (beta chain) was profiled in a study of beta chain features in type 1 diabetes. Study conclusions and caveats: Within each of all four CD4+ subsets, Type 1 diabetes patients had TCRB CDR3s that were moderately but significantly shorter. Diminished insertions and augmented deletions at VDJ junctions characterized type 1 diabetes patients.

The V gene's germline CDR1 is ENHRY and CDR2 SYGVKD. The CDR3 is 17 amino acids. V was pared by 3 bases and J by 2 bases, with 7 bases of the junction left unmatched. With regard to this clone: Its antigen remains unknown.

Expressed TCRB transcripts were sequenced because the entire RNA isolate underwent reverse transcription. Each sample of naive, central memory or regulatory T cells had, on average, roughly 3.4 million reads. Libraries were prepared by immunoSEQ multiplex PCR; TCRdb keeps only in-frame clonotypes and omits some of them. The sample comprises approximately 130,000 clones, approximately 15% of which are singletons, and roughly 2.6% rests with the top ten. Every single donor gave one heparinised blood draw, and these averaged roughly 120 mL. CD45RO/CCR7/CD25/CD127/CD95/CD27 separated CD4+ naive, central memory, regulatory and stem cell-like memory cells by sorting.

The origin of this receptor is a young man with type 1 diabetes. The source material was central memory CD4+ T cells from blood. The V gene is TRBV10-3, the J gene TRBJ2-3; 11 bases match TRBD2. CDR3 residues: CAISDPRLAGYTDTQYF. CDR3 nucleotides: TGTGCCATCAGTGACCCCCGACTAGCGGGGTACACAGATACGCAGTATTTT.